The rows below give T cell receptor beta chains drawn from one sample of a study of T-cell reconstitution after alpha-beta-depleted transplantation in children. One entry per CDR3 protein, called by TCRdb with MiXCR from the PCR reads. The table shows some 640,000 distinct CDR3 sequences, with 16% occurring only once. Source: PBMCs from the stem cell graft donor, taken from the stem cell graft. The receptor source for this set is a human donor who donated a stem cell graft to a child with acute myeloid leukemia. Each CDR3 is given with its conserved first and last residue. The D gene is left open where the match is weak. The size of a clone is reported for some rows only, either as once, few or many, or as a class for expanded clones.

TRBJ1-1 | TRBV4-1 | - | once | CASSQDGGGGTEAFF | TGCGCCAGCAGCCAAGACGGGGGTGGGGGCACTGAAGCTTTCTTT
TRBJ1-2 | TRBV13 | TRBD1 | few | CASSLGDRAPTSYGYTF | TGTGCCAGCAGCTTAGGGGACAGGGCGCCCACAAGCTATGGCTACACCTTC
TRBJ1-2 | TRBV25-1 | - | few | CASSEPGRNYGYTF | TGTGCCAGCAGTGAACCGGGGAGGAACTATGGCTACACCTTC
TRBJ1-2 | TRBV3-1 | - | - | CASSQDNNAGGYGYTF | TGTGCCAGCAGCCAAGATAATAACGCGGGAGGCTATGGCTACACCTTC
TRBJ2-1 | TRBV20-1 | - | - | CSARTTEAARYNEQFF | TGCAGTGCTAGAACAACTGAGGCAGCTCGATATAATGAGCAGTTCTTC
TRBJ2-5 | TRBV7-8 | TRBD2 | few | CASSLKRGVQETQYF | TGTGCCAGCAGCTTAAAACGGGGGGTCCAAGAGACCCAGTACTTC
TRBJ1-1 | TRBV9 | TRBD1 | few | CASSVEGGSRYTEAFF | TGTGCCAGCAGCGTAGAAGGGGGCTCCCGGTACACTGAAGCTTTCTTT
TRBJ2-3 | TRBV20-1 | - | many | CSALHPGRPTDTQYF | TGCAGTGCTCTTCACCCCGGACGGCCCACAGATACGCAGTATTTT
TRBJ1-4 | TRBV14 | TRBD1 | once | CASSPPGTGIGEKLFF | TGTGCCAGCAGCCCCCCAGGGACAGGCATAGGTGAAAAACTGTTTTTT
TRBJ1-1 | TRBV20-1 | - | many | CSAPSTAPGAEAFF | TGCAGTGCCCCTTCCACGGCCCCGGGCGCTGAAGCTTTCTTT
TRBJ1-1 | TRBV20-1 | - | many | CSAPGLYSNTEAFF | TGCAGTGCTCCAGGGCTATATTCGAACACTGAAGCTTTCTTT
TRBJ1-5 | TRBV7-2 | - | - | CASSQAGGAGPQHF | TGTGCCAGCAGCCAGGCCGGGGGGGCAGGACCCCAGCATTTT
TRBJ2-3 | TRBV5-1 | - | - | CASLRADSTDTQYF | TGCGCCAGCCTTAGAGCGGATAGCACAGATACGCAGTATTTT
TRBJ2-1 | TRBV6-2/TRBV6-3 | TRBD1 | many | CASSYSRDSEQFF | TGTGCCAGCAGTTACTCGAGGGACAGCGAGCAGTTCTTC
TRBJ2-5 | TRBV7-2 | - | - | CASSQPGASDQYF | TGTGCCAGCAGCCAACCGGGGGCCAGCGACCAGTACTTC
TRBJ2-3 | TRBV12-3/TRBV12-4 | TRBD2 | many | CASGGLGDTQYF | TGTGCCAGCGGGGGACTAGGAGATACGCAGTATTTT
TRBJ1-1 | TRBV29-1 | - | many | CSALEGRTEAFF | TGCAGCGCCCTGGAAGGGCGGACTGAAGCTTTCTTT
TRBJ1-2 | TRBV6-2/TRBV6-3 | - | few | CASTNGGLGGYTF | TGTGCCAGCACTAACGGGGGGCTAGGGGGCTACACCTTC
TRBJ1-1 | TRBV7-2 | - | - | CASSPAGRVGWTEAFF | TGTGCCAGCAGCCCTGCGGGCAGGGTAGGGTGGACTGAAGCTTTCTTT
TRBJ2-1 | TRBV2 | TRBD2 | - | CASRLLAGENNEQFF | TGTGCCAGCAGATTACTAGCGGGGGAAAACAATGAGCAGTTCTTC
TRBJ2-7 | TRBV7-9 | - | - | CASSLRFSEQYF | TGTGCCAGCAGCTTACGGTTTAGCGAGCAGTACTTC
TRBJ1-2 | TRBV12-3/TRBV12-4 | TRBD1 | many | CASRLGQLYYTF | TGTGCCAGCAGACTGGGACAGCTGTACTACACCTTC
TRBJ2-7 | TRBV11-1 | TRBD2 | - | CASSSSGAGGNYEQYF | TGTGCCAGCAGCTCCTCTGGAGCGGGGGGAAACTACGAGCAGTACTTC
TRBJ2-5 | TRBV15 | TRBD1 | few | CATSRDRTGGRETQYF | TGTGCCACCAGCAGAGATCGGACAGGGGGGAGAGAGACCCAGTACTTC
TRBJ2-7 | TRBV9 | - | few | CASSVDPRKEQYF | TGTGCCAGCAGCGTAGATCCCCGCAAGGAGCAGTACTTC
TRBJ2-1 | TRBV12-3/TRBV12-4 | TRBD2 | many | CASSLAGGIFNEQFF | TGTGCCAGCAGTTTAGCGGGGGGGATTTTCAATGAGCAGTTCTTC
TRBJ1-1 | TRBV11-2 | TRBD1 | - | CASSLVGQGARGRTEAFF | TGTGCCAGCAGCTTAGTTGGACAGGGGGCGAGGGGGAGGACTGAAGCTTTCTTT
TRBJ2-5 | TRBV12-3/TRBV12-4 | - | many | CASSLNHGETQYF | TGTGCCAGCAGTTTAAACCACGGGGAGACCCAGTACTTC
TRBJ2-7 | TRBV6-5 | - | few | CASSYDSPQIHEQYF | TGTGCCAGCAGTTACGACAGTCCCCAAATCCACGAGCAGTACTTC
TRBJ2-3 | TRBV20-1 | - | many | CSAKGGSTDTQYF | TGCAGTGCCAAAGGAGGGTCCACAGATACGCAGTATTTT
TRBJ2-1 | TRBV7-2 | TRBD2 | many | CASSTGLAGDNEQFF | TGTGCCAGCAGCACAGGACTAGCGGGGGACAATGAGCAGTTCTTC
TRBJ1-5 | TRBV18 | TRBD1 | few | CASSPAGQGAVQPQHF | TGTGCCAGCTCACCAGCTGGACAGGGGGCGGTTCAGCCCCAGCATTTT
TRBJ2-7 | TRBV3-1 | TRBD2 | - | CASSRDTSGGPYEQYF | TGTGCCAGCAGCCGCGATACTAGCGGGGGACCCTACGAGCAGTACTTC
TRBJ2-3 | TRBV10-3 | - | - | CAISSGRTYTDTQYF | TGTGCCATCAGTAGTGGGCGGACATACACAGATACGCAGTATTTT
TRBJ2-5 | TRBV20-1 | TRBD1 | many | CSAHQGAQETQYF | TGCAGCGCCCACCAGGGGGCCCAAGAGACCCAGTACTTC
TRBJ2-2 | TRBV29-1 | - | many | CSGGTSGELFF | TGCAGCGGAGGGACATCCGGGGAGCTGTTTTTT
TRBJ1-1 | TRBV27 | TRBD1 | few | CASSSDRGLPSEAFF | TGTGCCAGCAGTTCGGACAGGGGTCTTCCTAGTGAAGCTTTCTTT
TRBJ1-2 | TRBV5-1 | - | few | CASGSEGYGYTF | TGCGCCAGCGGAAGTGAAGGCTATGGCTACACCTTC
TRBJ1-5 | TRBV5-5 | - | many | CASSFPGAQPQHF | TGTGCCAGCAGCTTCCCGGGGGCTCAGCCCCAGCATTTT
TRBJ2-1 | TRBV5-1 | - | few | CASSSRQGYNEQFF | TGCGCCAGCAGCTCGCGCCAGGGATACAATGAGCAGTTCTTC
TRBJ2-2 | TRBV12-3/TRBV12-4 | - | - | CASISGEGVYAGELFF | TGTGCCAGCATCTCGGGAGAGGGGGTATATGCCGGGGAGCTGTTTTTT
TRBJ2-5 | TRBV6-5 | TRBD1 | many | CASSYSGTGYGELQETQYF | TGTGCCAGCAGTTACTCAGGGACAGGGTATGGCGAATTACAAGAGACCCAGTACTTC
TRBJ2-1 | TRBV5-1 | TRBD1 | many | CASSFRGSEQFF | TGCGCCAGCAGCTTCAGGGGGAGTGAGCAGTTCTTC
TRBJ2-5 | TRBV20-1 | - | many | CSAFGAQETQYF | TGCAGTGCTTTTGGGGCCCAAGAGACCCAGTACTTC